This TCR beta chain was sequenced during a study of cytomegalovirus exposure and HLA in healthy donors. Study overall: Under 90% of around 390 genotyped donors fell in the Caucasian-associated ancestry cluster. Study-wide results and caveats: About 90% or about 30% of the time was how often most TCR beta V segments were productive, according to an earlier analysis. Some highly shared sequence variants likely arose as a pipeline artifact.

Points on this clone: Its matching antigen is unknown.

Germline loops: CDR1 MDHEN, CDR2 SYDVKM. V gave up 3 bases and J gave up 4 bases, with 19 bases separating them. This CDR3 has 17 residues. PCR involved 60 Vbeta and 13 Jbeta primers. As processed by the authors: Some 11 million shared chains were among the roughly 78 million unique TCR beta chains that a later analysis counted. TCRdb keeps only in-frame clones here, not all; method: immunoSEQ multiplex PCR. The DNA gave D and trimming, while V, J and clone size come from that table. The sample lists 170,000 or so clones, roughly 84% occurring once. The specimen sequenced was PBMCs. The source is a boy between 2 and 10 years old in good health and CMV-seronegative. V and J are TRBV28 and TRBJ2-1; TRBD1 is a possible D gene (5 bases). The chain's CDR3 is CASSFLFKGSIYNEQFF. CDR3 DNA sequence: TGTGCCAGCAGTTTTCTCTTTAAGGGGTCGATTTACAATGAGCAGTTCTTC. The variable domain in full, with the rest retrieved from reference TRBV28 and TRBJ2-1, is DVKVTQSSRYLVKRTGEKVFLECVQDMDHENMFWYRQDPGLGLRLIYFSYDVKMKEKGDIPEGYSVSREKKERFSLILESASTNQTSMYLCASSFLFKGSIYNEQFFGPGTRLTVL.